This T cell receptor (beta chain) was recorded in a study of blood T cell repertoires in COVID-19. Germline CDR1 is GTSNPN and CDR2 is SVGIG (reference sequence). CDR3 length: 12 amino acids. The V end was cut by 1 base, the J end by 8 bases, with 11 bases between. Per the study methods: Reference gene primer amplification in the assay estimated nucleated cell counts. The method was immunoSEQ multiplex PCR; TCRdb's version includes in-frame clones alone and lacks a portion of them. Clone size and the V and J calls come from that table; the DNA yielded D and trimming. The sample has tens of thousands of clones; roughly four fifths are singletons.

This receptor was taken from a human donor with acute or convalescent COVID-19. The donor label of this sample is uncertain. Sequencing input: peripheral blood. The genes are TRBV30 and TRBJ1-2; TRBD1 is a possible D gene (5 bases). Here the CDR3 reads CAWSAQGRGYTF. The CDR3, as DNA: TGTGCCTGGAGTGCGCAGGGTCGGGGCTACACCTTC.